The clone carrying this T cell receptor (beta chain) has at least ten counts. RNA transcripts were the template, and TCR beta CDR3 regions were amplified from them. In the first round, RT-PCR was carried out with HTBI primers, and a multiplex PCR formed the second round. TCRdb reprocessed the multiplex PCR reads with MiXCR, giving one entry per CDR3 protein. The sample lists almost 750,000 distinct CDR3 sequences, 40% occurring once. Per germline, CDR1 LNHDA and CDR2 SQIVND (reference sequence). The CDR3 length is 14 residues. V was clipped by 3 bases and J by 3 bases, with 9 bases between them. This entry is derived from a study of Graves' ophthalmopathy and Graves' hyperthyroidism.

Sample: peripheral blood. The chain has TRBV19 and TRBJ1-5; D remains ambiguous. The clonotype originates from an adult man with Graves' ophthalmopathy. The CDR3 loop reads CASSIPQNNQPQHF. The CDR3 coding sequence is TGTGCCAGTAGTATCCCACAGAACAATCAGCCCCAGCATTTT.